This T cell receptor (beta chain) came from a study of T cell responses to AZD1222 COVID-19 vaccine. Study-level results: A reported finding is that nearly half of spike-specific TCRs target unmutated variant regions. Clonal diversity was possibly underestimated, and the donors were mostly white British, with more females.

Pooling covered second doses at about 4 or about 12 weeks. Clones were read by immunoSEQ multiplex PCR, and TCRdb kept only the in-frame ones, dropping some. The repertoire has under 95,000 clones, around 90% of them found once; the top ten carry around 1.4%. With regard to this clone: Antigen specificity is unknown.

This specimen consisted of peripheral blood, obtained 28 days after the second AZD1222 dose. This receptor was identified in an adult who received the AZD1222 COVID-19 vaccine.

CDR3: CASSSPLGYEQYF. The DNA of the CDR3 is TGTGCCAGCAGCTCCCCCCTGGGGTACGAGCAGTACTTC. V is TRBV5-6 and J is TRBJ2-7; D is uncertain. CDR1 and CDR2 from the germline V gene are SGHDT and YYEEEE. The CDR3 sequence is 13 residues long. V was pared by 3 bases and J by 4 bases, with 11 bases between.